The rows below give T cell receptor beta chains drawn from one sample of a study of cytomegalovirus exposure and HLA in healthy donors. Assay used: immunoSEQ multiplex PCR; TCRdb lists only in-frame clones, some missing. The table has 130,000 or so clones, more than 60% seen once. Input material: PBMCs. The receptors here all came from a woman between 40 and 50 years old in good health and CMV-seropositive. CDR3s include the opening cysteine and the closing phenylalanine or tryptophan. Each record gives: CDR3 length, J gene, V gene, D gene, clone size, CDR3 protein, CDR3 DNA. The D gene is left open where the match is weak. Rows give clone size only sometimes, using once, few, many, or a class for an expanded clone.

CDR3 length: 15; J gene: TRBJ1-5; V gene: TRBV9; D gene: TRBD1; clone size: few; CDR3 protein: CASSADDRAGQPQHF; CDR3 DNA: TGTGCCAGCAGCGCAGATGACAGGGCCGGTCAGCCCCAGCATTTT
CDR3 length: 14; J gene: TRBJ1-2; V gene: TRBV13; D gene: .; clone size: .; CDR3 protein: CASSLDRRVYGYTF; CDR3 DNA: TGTGCCAGCAGCTTAGATCGCAGGGTCTATGGCTACACCTTC
CDR3 length: 16; J gene: TRBJ1-2; V gene: TRBV28; D gene: .; clone size: .; CDR3 protein: CASSSALGRGQYGYTF; CDR3 DNA: TGTGCCAGCAGTTCGGCACTCGGCAGGGGCCAATATGGCTACACCTTC
CDR3 length: 13; J gene: TRBJ2-1; V gene: TRBV7-9; D gene: .; clone size: few; CDR3 protein: CASTTSAYNEQFF; CDR3 DNA: TGTGCCAGCACTACCAGCGCCTACAATGAGCAGTTCTTC
CDR3 length: 14; J gene: TRBJ1-2; V gene: TRBV6-5; D gene: TRBD1; clone size: .; CDR3 protein: CASRTGTGNYGYTF; CDR3 DNA: TGTGCCAGCAGGACGGGGACAGGGAACTATGGCTACACCTTC
CDR3 length: 11; J gene: TRBJ2-3; V gene: TRBV25-1; D gene: .; clone size: .; CDR3 protein: CASSDRDTQYF; CDR3 DNA: TGTGCCAGCAGTGACAGAGATACGCAGTATTTT
CDR3 length: 16; J gene: TRBJ1-6; V gene: TRBV7-2; D gene: .; clone size: .; CDR3 protein: CASSAQGRGYNSPLHF; CDR3 DNA: TGTGCCAGCAGCGCCCAGGGGCGCGGCTATAATTCACCCCTCCACTTT
CDR3 length: 12; J gene: TRBJ1-4; V gene: TRBV7-9; D gene: .; clone size: .; CDR3 protein: CSSSFTGEKLFF; CDR3 DNA: TGTTCCAGCAGCTTTACTGGTGAGAAACTGTTTTTT
CDR3 length: 16; J gene: TRBJ2-7; V gene: TRBV19; D gene: .; clone size: .; CDR3 protein: CASSASFQGRSGEQYF; CDR3 DNA: TGTGCCAGTAGTGCCTCTTTTCAGGGTCGGTCGGGCGAGCAGTACTTC
CDR3 length: 14; J gene: TRBJ1-2; V gene: TRBV5-1; D gene: .; clone size: .; CDR3 protein: CASSRSGGNYGYTF; CDR3 DNA: TGCGCCAGTAGTAGAAGCGGGGGCAACTATGGCTACACCTTC
CDR3 length: 15; J gene: TRBJ2-7; V gene: TRBV5-4; D gene: .; clone size: .; CDR3 protein: CASSLIQGGWYEQYF; CDR3 DNA: TGTGCCAGCAGCTTGATCCAGGGGGGTTGGTACGAGCAGTACTTC
CDR3 length: 16; J gene: TRBJ2-3; V gene: TRBV7-2; D gene: TRBD2; clone size: .; CDR3 protein: CASSLGFSGGTDTQYF; CDR3 DNA: TGTGCCAGCAGCTTAGGGTTTAGCGGGGGGACAGATACGCAGTATTTT
CDR3 length: 12; J gene: TRBJ1-2; V gene: TRBV4-1; D gene: .; clone size: .; CDR3 protein: CASSPPGGDYTF; CDR3 DNA: TGCGCCAGCAGCCCCCCGGGGGGTGACTACACCTTC
CDR3 length: 16; J gene: TRBJ1-3; V gene: TRBV4-1; D gene: TRBD1; clone size: .; CDR3 protein: CASSPGQGYSGNTIYF; CDR3 DNA: TGCGCCAGCAGCCCGGGACAGGGATACTCTGGAAACACCATATATTTT
CDR3 length: 15; J gene: TRBJ2-5; V gene: TRBV6-1; D gene: TRBD1; clone size: .; CDR3 protein: CASSESQGAGETQYF; CDR3 DNA: TGTGCCAGCAGTGAGTCACAGGGGGCTGGAGAGACCCAGTACTTC
CDR3 length: 13; J gene: TRBJ2-3; V gene: TRBV27; D gene: .; clone size: .; CDR3 protein: CASSFVYLDTQYF; CDR3 DNA: TGTGCCAGCAGTTTCGTATATTTGGATACGCAGTATTTT
CDR3 length: 12; J gene: TRBJ1-1; V gene: TRBV7-6; D gene: .; clone size: .; CDR3 protein: CASSPGGGMAFF; CDR3 DNA: TGTGCCAGCAGCCCCGGGGGGGGTATGGCTTTCTTT
CDR3 length: 15; J gene: TRBJ1-1; V gene: TRBV19; D gene: .; clone size: once; CDR3 protein: CASSIVAGLNTEAFF; CDR3 DNA: TGTGCCAGTAGTATCGTTGCGGGCCTGAACACTGAAGCTTTCTTT
CDR3 length: 15; J gene: TRBJ2-5; V gene: TRBV19; D gene: .; clone size: .; CDR3 protein: CASSISGTFQETQYF; CDR3 DNA: TGTGCCAGTAGTATTTCAGGAACCTTCCAAGAGACCCAGTACTTC
CDR3 length: 15; J gene: TRBJ1-5; V gene: TRBV27; D gene: .; clone size: .; CDR3 protein: CASRIRGDSNQPQHF; CDR3 DNA: TGTGCCAGCAGGATTCGGGGGGATAGCAATCAGCCCCAGCATTTT
CDR3 length: 14; J gene: TRBJ2-5; V gene: TRBV7-9; D gene: TRBD2; clone size: .; CDR3 protein: CASSLAGGGETQYF; CDR3 DNA: TGTGCCAGCAGCCTTGCTGGGGGAGGGGAGACCCAGTACTTC
CDR3 length: 16; J gene: TRBJ1-2; V gene: TRBV9; D gene: .; clone size: .; CDR3 protein: CASSPLPRAINYGYTF; CDR3 DNA: TGTGCCAGCAGCCCCCTCCCGAGGGCTATAAACTATGGCTACACCTTC
CDR3 length: 14; J gene: TRBJ2-5; V gene: TRBV25-1; D gene: .; clone size: .; CDR3 protein: CASSESRDQETQYF; CDR3 DNA: TGTGCCAGCAGTGAATCGAGGGACCAAGAGACCCAGTACTTC
CDR3 length: 13; J gene: TRBJ1-2; V gene: TRBV18; D gene: TRBD1; clone size: .; CDR3 protein: CASSPDRDYGYTF; CDR3 DNA: TGTGCCAGCTCACCCGACAGGGACTATGGCTACACCTTC
CDR3 length: 16; J gene: TRBJ1-2; V gene: TRBV7-9; D gene: .; clone size: .; CDR3 protein: CASRVPKFEGNYGYTF; CDR3 DNA: TGTGCCAGCAGGGTACCAAAATTCGAGGGCAACTATGGCTACACCTTC
CDR3 length: 15; J gene: TRBJ1-3; V gene: TRBV7-2; D gene: TRBD1; clone size: few; CDR3 protein: CASSSRTGGTDTIYF; CDR3 DNA: TGTGCCAGCAGCTCCCGGACAGGGGGCACAGACACCATATATTTT
CDR3 length: 13; J gene: TRBJ1-2; V gene: TRBV11-2; D gene: TRBD1; clone size: .; CDR3 protein: CASSTTGGRGYTF; CDR3 DNA: TGTGCCAGCAGCACCACAGGGGGCCGTGGCTACACCTTC
CDR3 length: 15; J gene: TRBJ2-7; V gene: TRBV5-4; D gene: TRBD1; clone size: .; CDR3 protein: CASSSRDRVSYEQYF; CDR3 DNA: TGTGCCAGCAGCTCAAGGGACAGGGTTTCCTACGAGCAGTACTTC
CDR3 length: 12; J gene: TRBJ1-1; V gene: TRBV6-1; D gene: .; clone size: .; CDR3 protein: CASRTGWPEAFF; CDR3 DNA: TGTGCCAGCAGAACAGGGTGGCCTGAAGCTTTCTTT
CDR3 length: 12; J gene: TRBJ2-3; V gene: TRBV5-6; D gene: .; clone size: few; CDR3 protein: CASSRRRDTQYF; CDR3 DNA: TGTGCCAGCAGCCGGAGGAGGGATACGCAGTATTTT
CDR3 length: 19; J gene: TRBJ2-1; V gene: TRBV18; D gene: TRBD2; clone size: .; CDR3 protein: CASSPLGLAGEGSYNEQFF; CDR3 DNA: TGTGCCAGCTCACCCCTGGGACTAGCGGGAGAGGGGTCCTACAATGAGCAGTTCTTC
CDR3 length: 19; J gene: TRBJ2-2; V gene: TRBV29-1; D gene: TRBD2; clone size: .; CDR3 protein: CSVGQTGLAGGPHTGELFF; CDR3 DNA: TGCAGCGTTGGTCAGACCGGACTAGCGGGGGGCCCCCACACCGGGGAGCTGTTTTTT